Following are 13 T cell receptor beta chains from one sample sequenced in a study of blood T cell repertoires in COVID-19. Sequencing was performed with immunoSEQ multiplex PCR; in TCRdb, only in-frame clones are kept and a portion is missing. The sample has some 180,000 clones, roughly 80% seen once. The sequenced sample consisted of peripheral blood. These receptors were collected from a man aged 55 to 70 with acute or convalescent COVID-19.

The chain joins TRBV7-8 to TRBJ1-4, with D perhaps matching TRBD1 (6 bases). The ends were cut back, 5 bases at V and 5 bases at J, with 15 bases in the middle. Germline V lookup: CDR1 SGHVS, CDR2 FQNEAQ. The CDR3 consists of 15 residues. The DNA for the CDR3 is TGTGCCAGCAGCCCCCACAGGGTTAAGAATGAAAAACTGTTTTTT. Encoded protein: CASSPHRVKNEKLFF.

This chain connects TRBV10-3 to TRBJ2-4, with D possibly matching TRBD2 (5 bases). V was clipped by 0 bases and J by 4 bases, with 13 bases between them. The germline CDR1 and CDR2 sequences are ENHRY and SYGVKD. CDR3 length equals 16 residues. The chain's CDR3 is CAISESARELKNIQYF. Here the CDR3 DNA reads TGTGCCATCAGTGAGTCGGCGAGGGAGCTTAAAAACATTCAGTACTTC.

The chain couples TRBV7-2 to TRBJ2-5; D call uncertain. The V end lost 3 bases, the J end lost 4 bases, and 3 bases lay between the germline ends. Germline V gene data show CDR1 as SGHTA and CDR2 as FQGNSA. The CDR3 contains 11 residues. The CDR3 DNA is TGTGCCAGCAGCTTCGGAGAGACCCAGTACTTC. This translates into CASSFGETQYF.

The genes are TRBV14 and TRBJ2-1; D unresolved. This CDR3 has 14 amino acids. The germline V gene encodes CDR1 SGHDN and CDR2 FVKESK. Trimming shortened V by 0 bases and J by 13 bases, and 16 bases separated the two germline ends. The chain's CDR3 is CASSQERQASRQFF. In nucleotides, the CDR3 is TGTGCCAGCAGCCAAGAACGGCAGGCGTCTCGTCAGTTCTTC.

This clone was detected only a few times. This chain connects TRBV6-5 to TRBJ2-7, with D uncertain. Per germline, CDR1 MNHEY and CDR2 SVGAGI. V lost 4 bases, J lost 0 bases, and 4 bases lay in between. The CDR3 has 12 residues. CDR3 loop: CASSSSSYEQYF. In nucleotides, the CDR3 is TGTGCCAGCAGTTCCAGCTCCTACGAGCAGTACTTC.

The genes are TRBV6-5 and TRBJ1-3; 9 bases fit TRBD1. Germline loops: CDR1 MNHEY, CDR2 SVGAGI. This CDR3 is 15 amino acids long. The V segment lost 2 bases and the J segment 7 bases; nucleotides outside the gene matches: 6. The CDR3 spells CASSYQGQGWNTIYF. The CDR3 coding sequence is TGTGCCAGCAGTTACCAGGGACAGGGATGGAACACCATATATTTT.

This clone was found once. The chain has TRBV7-2 and TRBJ2-7; no definite D call. Trimming left V 2 bases short and J 0 bases short, with 5 bases between. In germline, CDR1 is SGHTA, CDR2 FQGNSA. The CDR3 contains 13 residues. The CDR3 is CASSLSGSYEQYF. The CDR3 bases are TGTGCCAGCAGCTTATCAGGCTCCTACGAGCAGTACTTC.

The rearrangement joins TRBV15 to TRBJ2-5; TRBD2 might be the D (7 bases). The CDR3 has 14 amino acids. With 3 bases removed from V and 5 bases from J, the gap between germline ends came to 13 bases. CDR1 is LNHNV, CDR2 YYDKDF, per germline (reference sequence). The CDR3 reads CATSSGGAAETQYF. The DNA of the CDR3 is TGTGCCACCAGCAGTGGGGGGGCGGCGGAGACCCAGTACTTC.

The chain employs TRBV6-1 and TRBJ1-3; 10 nucleotides agree with TRBD1. J was trimmed by 8 bases and V by 8 bases; bases with no gene match: 9. Germline CDR1 reads MNHNS; CDR2 reads SASEGT. The CDR3 runs to 14 residues. The CDR3 DNA sequence: TGTGCCAGCCGGCAGTGGGACAGGGGATACACCATATATTTT. Encoded protein: CASRQWDRGYTIYF.

CDR3 residues: CASSSPLQGFTEAFF. CDR3 in DNA: TGTGCCAGCAGCTCTCCGCTTCAGGGGTTCACTGAAGCTTTCTTT. The rearrangement joins TRBV4-2 to TRBJ1-1; a weak D match, TRBD1 (6 bases). The CDR3 has 15 amino acids. With 5 bases removed from V and 4 bases from J, the gap between germline ends came to 17 bases. The germline V gene encodes CDR1 LGHNA and CDR2 YNFKEQ.

The chain links TRBV7-9 to TRBJ1-2; TRBD1 matches 8 bases. The CDR3 has 16 amino acids. The V segment lost 2 bases and the J segment 5 bases; nucleotides outside the gene matches: 10. In germline, CDR1 is SEHNR, CDR2 FQNEAQ (reference sequence). The CDR3 sequence: CASSLTGRGLVYGYTF. CDR3 in DNA: TGTGCCAGCAGCTTAACGGGCAGGGGGCTCGTATATGGCTACACCTTC.

The chain employs TRBV18 and TRBJ2-6, with TRBD1 as a possible D gene (6 bases). Germline-derived CDR1 and CDR2 are KGHSH and LQKENI. V was pared by 0 bases and J by 0 bases, with 12 bases between. There are 18 residues in the CDR3. The CDR3 region has the DNA TGTGCCAGCTCACCACCAGGACAGAAATACTCTGGGGCCAACGTCCTGACTTTC. This encodes CASSPPGQKYSGANVLTF.

In its sample, this clone was seen a few times. J is TRBJ2-1 and V is TRBV6-2 or TRBV6-3; TRBD2 aligns across 11 bases. CDR1 is MNHEY and CDR2 is SVGEGT in the germline V gene. The CDR3 runs to 15 residues. Unmatched junction bases numbered 2, after V lost 2 bases and J lost 5 bases. The DNA for the CDR3 is TGTGCCAGCAGTTACGGACTAGCGGGTGACAATGAGCAGTTCTTC. This encodes CASSYGLAGDNEQFF.